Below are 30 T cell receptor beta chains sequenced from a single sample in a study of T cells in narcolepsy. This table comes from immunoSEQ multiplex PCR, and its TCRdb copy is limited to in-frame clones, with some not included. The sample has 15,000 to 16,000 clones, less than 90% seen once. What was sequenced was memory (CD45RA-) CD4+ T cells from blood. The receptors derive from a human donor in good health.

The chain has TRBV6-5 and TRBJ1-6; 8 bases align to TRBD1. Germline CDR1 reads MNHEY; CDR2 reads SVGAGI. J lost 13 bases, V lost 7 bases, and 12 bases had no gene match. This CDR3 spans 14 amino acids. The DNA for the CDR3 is TGTGCCAGCAATCGACAGGGGAGGGGCTTGCCCCTCCACTTT. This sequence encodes CASNRQGRGLPLHF.

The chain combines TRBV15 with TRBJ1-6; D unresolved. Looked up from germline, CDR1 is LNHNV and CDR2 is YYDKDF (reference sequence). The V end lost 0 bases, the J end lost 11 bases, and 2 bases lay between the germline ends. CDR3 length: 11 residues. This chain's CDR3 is CATSRDPPLHF. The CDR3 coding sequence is TGTGCCACCAGCAGAGATCCACCCCTCCACTTT.

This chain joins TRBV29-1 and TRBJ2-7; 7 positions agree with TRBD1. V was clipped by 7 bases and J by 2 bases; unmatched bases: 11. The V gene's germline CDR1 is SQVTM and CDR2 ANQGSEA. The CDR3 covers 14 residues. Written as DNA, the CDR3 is TGCAGCGGACTACTAGACAGGGCTCCCTACGAGCAGTACTTC. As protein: CSGLLDRAPYEQYF.

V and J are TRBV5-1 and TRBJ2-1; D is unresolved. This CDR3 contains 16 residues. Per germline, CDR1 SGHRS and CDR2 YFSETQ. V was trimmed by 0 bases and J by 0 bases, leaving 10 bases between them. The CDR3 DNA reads TGCGCCAGCAGCTTGGAGGCATTCCGCTCCTACAATGAGCAGTTCTTC. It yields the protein CASSLEAFRSYNEQFF.

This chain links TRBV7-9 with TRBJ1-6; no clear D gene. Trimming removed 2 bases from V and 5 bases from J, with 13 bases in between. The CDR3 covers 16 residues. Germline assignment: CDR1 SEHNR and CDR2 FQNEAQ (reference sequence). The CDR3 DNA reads TGTGCCAGCAGCTTAAGGGCCGTCGGGGATAATTCACCCCTCCACTTT. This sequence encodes CASSLRAVGDNSPLHF.

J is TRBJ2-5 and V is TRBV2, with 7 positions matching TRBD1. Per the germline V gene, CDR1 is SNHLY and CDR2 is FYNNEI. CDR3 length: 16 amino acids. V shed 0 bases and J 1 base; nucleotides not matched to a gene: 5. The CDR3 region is CASSEALRTGQETQYF. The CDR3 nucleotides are TGTGCCAGCAGTGAAGCGCTTCGGACAGGCCAAGAGACCCAGTACTTC.

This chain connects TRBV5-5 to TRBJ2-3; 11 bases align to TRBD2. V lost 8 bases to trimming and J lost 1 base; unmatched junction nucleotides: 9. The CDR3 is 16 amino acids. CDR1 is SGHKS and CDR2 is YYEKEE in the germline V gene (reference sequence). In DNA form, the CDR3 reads TGTGCCAGTTGTCCTATAGCGGGAGGGGGCACAGATACGCAGTATTTT. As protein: CASCPIAGGGTDTQYF.

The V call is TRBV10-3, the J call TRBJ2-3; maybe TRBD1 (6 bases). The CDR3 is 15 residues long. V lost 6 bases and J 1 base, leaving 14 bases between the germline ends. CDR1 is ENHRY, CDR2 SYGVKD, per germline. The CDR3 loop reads CAISRQGLGTDTQYF. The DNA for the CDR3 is TGTGCCATCAGCAGGCAGGGGTTAGGCACAGATACGCAGTATTTT.

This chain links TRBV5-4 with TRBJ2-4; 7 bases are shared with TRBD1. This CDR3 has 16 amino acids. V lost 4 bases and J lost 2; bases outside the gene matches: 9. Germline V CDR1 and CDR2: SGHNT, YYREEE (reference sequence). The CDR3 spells CASSTGTVGTKNIQYF. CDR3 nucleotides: TGTGCCAGCAGCACCGGGACAGTAGGGACCAAAAACATTCAGTACTTC.

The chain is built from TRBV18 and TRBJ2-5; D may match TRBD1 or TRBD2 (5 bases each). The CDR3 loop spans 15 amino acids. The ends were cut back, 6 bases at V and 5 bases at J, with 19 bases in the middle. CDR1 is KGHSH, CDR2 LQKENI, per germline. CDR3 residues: CASSQWGYSWETQYF. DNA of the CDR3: TGTGCCAGCTCCCAATGGGGGTACTCATGGGAGACCCAGTACTTC.

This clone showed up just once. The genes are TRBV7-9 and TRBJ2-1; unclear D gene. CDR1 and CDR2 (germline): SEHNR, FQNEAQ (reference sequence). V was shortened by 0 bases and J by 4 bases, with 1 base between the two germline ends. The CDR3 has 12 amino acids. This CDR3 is CASSLAYNEQFF. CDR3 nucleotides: TGTGCCAGCAGCTTAGCTTACAATGAGCAGTTCTTC.

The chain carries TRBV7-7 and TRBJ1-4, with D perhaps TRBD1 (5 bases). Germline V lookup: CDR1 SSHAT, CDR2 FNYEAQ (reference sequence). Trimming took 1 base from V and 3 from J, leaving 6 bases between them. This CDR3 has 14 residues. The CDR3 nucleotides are TGTGCCAGCAGCTTAGGGGGGGCTAATGAAAAACTGTTTTTT. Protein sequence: CASSLGGANEKLFF. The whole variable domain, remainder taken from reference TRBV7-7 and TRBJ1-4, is GAGVSQSPRYKVTKRGQDVTLRCDPISSHATLYWYQQALGQGPEFLTYFNYEAQPDKSGLPSDRFSAERPEGSISTLTIQRTEQRDSAMYRCASSLGGANEKLFFGSGTQLSVL.

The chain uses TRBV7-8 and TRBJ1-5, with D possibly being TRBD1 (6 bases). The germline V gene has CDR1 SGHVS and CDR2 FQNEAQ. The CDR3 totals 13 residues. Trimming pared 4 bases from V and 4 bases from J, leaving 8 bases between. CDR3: CASSSTGNQPQHF. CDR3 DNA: TGTGCCAGCAGCTCCACAGGGAATCAGCCCCAGCATTTT. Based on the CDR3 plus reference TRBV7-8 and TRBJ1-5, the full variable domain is GAGVSQSPRYKVAKRGQDVALRCDPISGHVSLFWYQQALGQGPEFLTYFQNEAQLDKSGLPSDRFFAERPEGSVSTLKIQRTQQEDSAVYLCASSSTGNQPQHFGDGTRLSIL.

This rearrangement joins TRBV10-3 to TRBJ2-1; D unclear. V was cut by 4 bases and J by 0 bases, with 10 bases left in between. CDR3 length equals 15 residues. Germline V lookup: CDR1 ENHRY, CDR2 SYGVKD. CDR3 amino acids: CAISGFTSSYNEQFF. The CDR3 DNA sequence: TGTGCCATCAGTGGCTTTACAAGCTCCTACAATGAGCAGTTCTTC.

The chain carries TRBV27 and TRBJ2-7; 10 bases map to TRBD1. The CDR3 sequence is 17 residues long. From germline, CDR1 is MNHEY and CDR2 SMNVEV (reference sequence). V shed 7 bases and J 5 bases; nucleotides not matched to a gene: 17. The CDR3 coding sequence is TGTGCCAGCAACTGTGTTCTTTGGACAGGGGGTATCCACGAGCAGTACTTC. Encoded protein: CASNCVLWTGGIHEQYF.

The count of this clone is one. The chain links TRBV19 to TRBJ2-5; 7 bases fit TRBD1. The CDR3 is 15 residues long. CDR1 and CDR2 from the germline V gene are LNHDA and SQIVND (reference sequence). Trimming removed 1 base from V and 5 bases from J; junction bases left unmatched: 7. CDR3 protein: CASSIGARGQETQYF. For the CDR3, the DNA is TGTGCCAGTAGTATAGGGGCCAGGGGACAGGAGACCCAGTACTTC.

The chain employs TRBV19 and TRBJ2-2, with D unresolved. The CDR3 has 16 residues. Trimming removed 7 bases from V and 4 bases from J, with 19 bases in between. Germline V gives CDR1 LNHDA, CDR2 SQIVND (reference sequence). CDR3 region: CASTRLAGSSTGELFF. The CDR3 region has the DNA TGTGCCAGTACTAGGCTGGCAGGCTCATCCACCGGGGAGCTGTTTTTT.

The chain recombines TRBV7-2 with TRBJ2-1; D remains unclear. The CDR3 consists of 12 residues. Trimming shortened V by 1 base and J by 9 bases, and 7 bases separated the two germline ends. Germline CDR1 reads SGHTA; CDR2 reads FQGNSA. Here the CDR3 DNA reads TGTGCCAGCAGCTTAGTGAAGGGTGAGCAGTTCTTC. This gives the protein CASSLVKGEQFF.

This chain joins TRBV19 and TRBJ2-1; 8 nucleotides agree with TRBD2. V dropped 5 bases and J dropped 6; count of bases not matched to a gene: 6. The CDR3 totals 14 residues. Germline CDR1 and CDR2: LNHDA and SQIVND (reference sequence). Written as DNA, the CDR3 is TGTGCCAGTAGTCCGCCGGGACTAGTCAATGAGCAGTTCTTC. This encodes CASSPPGLVNEQFF.

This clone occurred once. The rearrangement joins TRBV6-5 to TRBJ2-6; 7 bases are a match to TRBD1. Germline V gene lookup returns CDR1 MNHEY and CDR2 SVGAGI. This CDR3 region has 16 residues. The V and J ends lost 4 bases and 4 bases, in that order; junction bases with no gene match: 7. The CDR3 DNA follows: TGTGCCAGCAGTTTATACAGGGGATCCGGGGCCAACGTCCTGACTTTC. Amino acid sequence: CASSLYRGSGANVLTF.

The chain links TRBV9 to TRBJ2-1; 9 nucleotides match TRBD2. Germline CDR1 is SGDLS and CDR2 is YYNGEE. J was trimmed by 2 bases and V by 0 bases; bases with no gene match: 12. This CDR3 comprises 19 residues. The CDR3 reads CASSVETGTSLPPYNEQFF. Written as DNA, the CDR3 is TGTGCCAGCAGCGTAGAAACCGGGACTAGCTTGCCGCCCTACAATGAGCAGTTCTTC.

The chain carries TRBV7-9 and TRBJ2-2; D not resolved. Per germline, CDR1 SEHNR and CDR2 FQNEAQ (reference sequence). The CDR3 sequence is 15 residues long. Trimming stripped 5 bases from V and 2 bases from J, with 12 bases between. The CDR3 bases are TGTGCCAGCAGCAGCCCCCAGCGCAACACCGGGGAGCTGTTTTTT. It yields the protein CASSSPQRNTGELFF.

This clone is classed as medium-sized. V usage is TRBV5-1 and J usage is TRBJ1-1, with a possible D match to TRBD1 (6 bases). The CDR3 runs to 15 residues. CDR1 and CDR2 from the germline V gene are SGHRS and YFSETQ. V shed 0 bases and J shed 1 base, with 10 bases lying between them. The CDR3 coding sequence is TGCGCCAGCAGCTTGGCCGGGACACAGAACACTGAAGCTTTCTTT. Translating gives CASSLAGTQNTEAFF.

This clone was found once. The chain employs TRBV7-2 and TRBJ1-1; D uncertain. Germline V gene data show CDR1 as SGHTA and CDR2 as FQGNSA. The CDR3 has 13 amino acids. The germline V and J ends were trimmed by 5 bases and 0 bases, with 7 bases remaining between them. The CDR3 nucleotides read TGTGCCAGCAGCCGAAACATGAACACTGAAGCTTTCTTT. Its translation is CASSRNMNTEAFF. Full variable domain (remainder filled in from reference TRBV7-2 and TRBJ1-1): GAGVSQSPSNKVTEKGKDVELRCDPISGHTALYWYRQSLGQGLEFLIYFQGNSAPDKSGLPSDRFSAERTGGSVSTLTIQRTQQEDSAVYLCASSRNMNTEAFFGQGTRLTVV.

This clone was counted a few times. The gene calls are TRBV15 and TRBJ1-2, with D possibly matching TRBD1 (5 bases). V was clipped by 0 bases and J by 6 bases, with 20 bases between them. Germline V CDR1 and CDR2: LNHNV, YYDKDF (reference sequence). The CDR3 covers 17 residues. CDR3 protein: CATSRDLDGGGRDGYTF. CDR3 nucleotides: TGTGCCACCAGCAGAGATCTCGACGGGGGTGGGAGGGATGGCTACACCTTC. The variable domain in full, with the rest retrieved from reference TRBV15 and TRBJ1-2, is DAMVIQNPRYQVTQFGKPVTLSCSQTLNHNVMYWYQQKSSQAPKLLFHYYDKDFNNEADTPDNFQSRRPNTSFCFLDIRSPGLGDTAMYLCATSRDLDGGGRDGYTFGSGTRLTVV.

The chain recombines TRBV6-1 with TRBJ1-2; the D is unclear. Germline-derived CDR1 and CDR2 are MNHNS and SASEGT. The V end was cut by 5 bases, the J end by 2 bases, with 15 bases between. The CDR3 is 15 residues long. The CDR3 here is CASSLTPTENYGYTF. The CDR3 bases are TGTGCCAGCAGTCTGACCCCGACCGAGAACTATGGCTACACCTTC.

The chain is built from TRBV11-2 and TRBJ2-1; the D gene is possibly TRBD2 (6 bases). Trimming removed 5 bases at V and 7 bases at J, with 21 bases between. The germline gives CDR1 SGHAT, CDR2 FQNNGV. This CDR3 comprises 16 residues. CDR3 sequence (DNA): TGTGCCAGCAGCCCTTTGGGGGAGGACTATTTAAATGAGCAGTTCTTC. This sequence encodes CASSPLGEDYLNEQFF.

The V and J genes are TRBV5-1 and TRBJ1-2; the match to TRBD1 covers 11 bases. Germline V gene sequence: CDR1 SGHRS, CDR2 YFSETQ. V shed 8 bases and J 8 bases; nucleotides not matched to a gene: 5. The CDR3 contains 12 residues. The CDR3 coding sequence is TGCGCCAGAGGACAGGGGGCAGGAGGCTACACCTTC. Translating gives CARGQGAGGYTF.

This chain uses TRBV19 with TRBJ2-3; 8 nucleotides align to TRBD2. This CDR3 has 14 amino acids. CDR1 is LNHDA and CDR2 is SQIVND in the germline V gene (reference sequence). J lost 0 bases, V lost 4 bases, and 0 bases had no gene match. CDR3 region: CASSTSGSTDTQYF. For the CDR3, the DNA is TGTGCCAGTAGTACTAGCGGGAGCACAGATACGCAGTATTTT.

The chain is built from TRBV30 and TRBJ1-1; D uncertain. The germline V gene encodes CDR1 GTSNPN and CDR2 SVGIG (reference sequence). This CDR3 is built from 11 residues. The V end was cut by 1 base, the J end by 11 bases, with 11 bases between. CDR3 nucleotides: TGTGCCTGGAGTGCGGGGAAGCGGGCTTTCTTT. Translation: CAWSAGKRAFF.